This T cell receptor (beta chain) was observed in a study of OX40 agonist ivuxolimab in advanced cancers. The CDR3 totals 14 residues. Trimming removed 3 bases from V and 0 bases from J, with 5 bases in between. Germline CDR1 reads MNHEY; CDR2 reads SMNVEV (reference sequence). The protocol was immunoSEQ multiplex PCR, while the TCRdb copy is restricted to in-frame clones and leaves out a portion. The profile covers about 48,000 clones, with 92% appearing a single time and approximately 6.3% taken by the ten largest. The rearrangement links TRBV27 to TRBJ2-2; D is ambiguous. The TCR comes from an adult with an advanced solid tumor such as melanoma, head and neck, liver or kidney cancer. Sequenced here: CD4+ or CD8+ T cells sorted from blood, sampled in a trial of the OX40 agonist ivuxolimab. CDR3 coding DNA: TGTGCCAGCAGTTTCGCCACGAACACCGGGGAGCTGTTTTTT. Amino acids: CASSFATNTGELFF.